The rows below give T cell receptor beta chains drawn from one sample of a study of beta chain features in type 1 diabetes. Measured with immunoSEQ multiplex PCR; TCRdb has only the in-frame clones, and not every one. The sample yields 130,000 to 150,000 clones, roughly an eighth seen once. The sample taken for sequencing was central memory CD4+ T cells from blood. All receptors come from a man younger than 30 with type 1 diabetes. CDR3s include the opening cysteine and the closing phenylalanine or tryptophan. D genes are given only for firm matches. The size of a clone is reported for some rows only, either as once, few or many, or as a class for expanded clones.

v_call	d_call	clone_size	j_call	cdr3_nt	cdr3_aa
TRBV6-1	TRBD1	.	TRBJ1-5	TGTGCCAGCAGTGACGGACAGGGGAGGCATTTT	CASSDGQGRHF
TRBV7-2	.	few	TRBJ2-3	TGTGCCAGCAGCCGCGGGGTGGAACTTAGCACAGATACGCAGTATTTT	CASSRGVELSTDTQYF
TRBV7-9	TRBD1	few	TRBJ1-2	TGTGCCAGCAGCCAGGGGACAGGGATGCTCTATGGCTACACCTTC	CASSQGTGMLYGYTF
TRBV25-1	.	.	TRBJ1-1	TGTGCCAGCAGTAAGGTGGACAAGAACACTGAAGCTTTCTTT	CASSKVDKNTEAFF
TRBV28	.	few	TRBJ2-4	TGTGCCAGCAGTTTAGGGGGCCCCGGGACGGCGAAAAACATTCAGTACTTC	CASSLGGPGTAKNIQYF
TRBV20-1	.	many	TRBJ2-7	TGCAGTGCGTACAGCTACGAGCAGTACTTC	CSAYSYEQYF
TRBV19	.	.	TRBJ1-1	TGTGCCAGTAGTATACCCGGGGACGTCATTGAAGCTTTCTTT	CASSIPGDVIEAFF
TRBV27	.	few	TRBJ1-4	TGTGCCAGCAAGGTCTTGGCAGGGGCGCCGTTTAATGAAAAACTGTTTTTT	CASKVLAGAPFNEKLFF
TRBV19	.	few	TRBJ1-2	TGTGCCAGTAGTACTCAAGAGGGAGGCTACACCTTC	CASSTQEGGYTF
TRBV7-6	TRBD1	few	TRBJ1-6	TGTGCCAGCAGCTCGACAGGGTGGGTTTCACCCCTCCACTTT	CASSSTGWVSPLHF
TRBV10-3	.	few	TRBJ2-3	TGTGCCATCAGTGCGGGCGGGGATGGAGATACGCAGTATTTT	CAISAGGDGDTQYF
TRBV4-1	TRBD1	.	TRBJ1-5	TGCGCCAGCAGCCACAGAGGGACAGCGGATCAGCCCCAGCATTTT	CASSHRGTADQPQHF
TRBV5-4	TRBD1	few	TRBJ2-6	TGTGCCAGCAACGACAGGGCTGGGGCCAACGTCCTGACTTTC	CASNDRAGANVLTF
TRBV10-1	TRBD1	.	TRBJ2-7	TGCGCCAGCAGCCGGGACAGTCCCTACGAGCAGTACTTC	CASSRDSPYEQYF
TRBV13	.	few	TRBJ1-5	TGTGCCAGCAGCTTGGGGGCCGGACAGCCCCAGCATTTT	CASSLGAGQPQHF
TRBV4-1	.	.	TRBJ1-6	TGCGCCAGCAGCCCCTTCTGGGGGCAGATTTCACCCCTCCACTTT	CASSPFWGQISPLHF